This paragraph covers one TCR beta chain sequence. The antigen is not known. The record originates from a study of T cell responses to AZD1222 COVID-19 vaccine. General study results and limits: Of spike-specific TCRs, nearly half reportedly target regions left unmutated in variants. Donors, mostly white British, included more females; clonal diversity was possibly underestimated.

The V and J ends lost 2 bases and 8 bases respectively, with 14 bases between them. The CDR3 totals 14 residues. Germline V lookup: CDR1 KGHDR, CDR2 SFDVKD. Profiled with immunoSEQ multiplex PCR; TCRdb holds only in-frame clones, not every one. The data show approximately 150,000 clones, with more than 70% seen just once and roughly 1.7% held by the top ten. Sequences were derived from peripheral blood, sampled 28 days after the second AZD1222 dose. The sequence was collected from an adult who received the AZD1222 COVID-19 vaccine. The V and J genes are TRBV24-1 and TRBJ1-2; TRBD1 might be the D (6 bases). The CDR3 region is CATSDSGGQRGYTF. The CDR3 DNA reads TGTGCCACCAGTGATTCCGGGGGGCAGCGCGGCTACACCTTC.